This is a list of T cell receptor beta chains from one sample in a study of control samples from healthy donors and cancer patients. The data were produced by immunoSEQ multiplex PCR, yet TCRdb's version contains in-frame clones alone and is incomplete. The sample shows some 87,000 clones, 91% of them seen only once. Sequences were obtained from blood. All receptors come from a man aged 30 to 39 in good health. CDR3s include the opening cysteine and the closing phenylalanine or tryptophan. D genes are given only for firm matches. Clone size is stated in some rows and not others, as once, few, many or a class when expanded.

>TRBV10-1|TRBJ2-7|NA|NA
TGCGCCAGCAGTGAGTCCCACAGGCCCTACGAGCAGTACTTC
CASSESHRPYEQYF
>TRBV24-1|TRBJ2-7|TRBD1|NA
TGTGCCACCAGTGATCTAGAGGACAGGACCTACGAGCAGTACTTC
CATSDLEDRTYEQYF
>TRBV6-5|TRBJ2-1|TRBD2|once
TGTGCCAGCAGTTCCAGCGGGGGGGCCTCCAATGAGCAGTTCTTC
CASSSSGGASNEQFF
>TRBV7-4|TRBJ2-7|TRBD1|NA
TGTGCCAGCACCCTACGGGACAGGAGGGGGGACTGCGCCTACGAGCAGTACTTC
CASTLRDRRGDCAYEQYF
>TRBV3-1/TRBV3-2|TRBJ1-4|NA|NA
TGTGCCAGCAGTCCGACTCGTACTAATGAAAAACTGTTTTTT
CASSPTRTNEKLFF
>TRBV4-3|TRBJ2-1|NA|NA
TGCGCCAGCAGCCAAGAATCCTGGGACATTGAGCAGTTCTTC
CASSQESWDIEQFF
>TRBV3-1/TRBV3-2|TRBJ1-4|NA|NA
TGTGCCAGCAGCCAAGTCCAAGGCAGAACTAATGAAAAACTGTTTTTT
CASSQVQGRTNEKLFF
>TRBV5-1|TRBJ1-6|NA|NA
TGCGCCAGCAGCCCCGGACAGAGCTCCTATAATTCACCCCTCCACTTT
CASSPGQSSYNSPLHF
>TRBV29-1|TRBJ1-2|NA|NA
TGCAGCGCCGAGGACGGAATGAAAAACTATGGCTACACCTTC
CSAEDGMKNYGYTF
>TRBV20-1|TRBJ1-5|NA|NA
TGCAGTGCTAGATACGATCAGCCCCAGCATTTT
CSARYDQPQHF
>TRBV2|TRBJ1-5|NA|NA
TGTGCCAGCAGGGGGGGGACCATTAGCAATCAGCCCCAGCATTTT
CASRGGTISNQPQHF
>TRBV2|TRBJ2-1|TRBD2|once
TGTCCAGCAATAATAGCGGGAGGCCGACACTTTACAAATGAGCAGTTCTTC
CPAIIAGGRHFTNEQFF
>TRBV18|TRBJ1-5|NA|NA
TGTGCCAGCTCAGAGGACGGTGGCAATCAGCCCCAGCATTTT
CASSEDGGNQPQHF
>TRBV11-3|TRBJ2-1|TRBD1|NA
TGTGCCAGCAGCCCGGACAGGGGCGCGGGTAATGAGCAGTTCTTC
CASSPDRGAGNEQFF
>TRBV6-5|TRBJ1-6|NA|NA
TGTGCCAGCAACTCCAGGGAGAACTATAATTCACCCCTCCACTTT
CASNSRENYNSPLHF
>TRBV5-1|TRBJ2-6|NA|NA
TGCGCCAGCAGCCCGGGTGGATACCGCTCTGGGGCCAACGTCCTGACTTTC
CASSPGGYRSGANVLTF
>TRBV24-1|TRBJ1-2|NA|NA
TGTGCCACCAGTGGAGACAGCTTCTATGGCTACACCTTC
CATSGDSFYGYTF
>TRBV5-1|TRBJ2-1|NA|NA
TGCGCCAGCAGCATCCCAAGGGATGAGCAGTTCTTC
CASSIPRDEQFF
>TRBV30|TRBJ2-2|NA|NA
TGTGCCTGGAGTCGGGGAGCCACCGGGGAGCTGTTTTTT
CAWSRGATGELFF
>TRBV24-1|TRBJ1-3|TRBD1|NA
TGTGCCACCAGTGGAACGGACAGGGGGCACGGAAACACCATATATTTT
CATSGTDRGHGNTIYF
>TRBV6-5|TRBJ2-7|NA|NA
TGTGCCAGCAGTTACGGGCGGAGATCCTACGAGCAGTACTTC
CASSYGRRSYEQYF
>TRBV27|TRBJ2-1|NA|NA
TGTGCCAGCAGTTTTCAGGGCCACATCAATGAGCAGTTCTTC
CASSFQGHINEQFF
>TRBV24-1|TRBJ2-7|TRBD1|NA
TGTGCCACCCAGATGGGACAGGGGAATCCCGAGCAGTACTTC
CATQMGQGNPEQYF
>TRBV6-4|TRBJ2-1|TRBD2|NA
TGTGCCAGCAGTGAAACTAGCGGGAGGTACAATGAGCAGTTCTTC
CASSETSGRYNEQFF
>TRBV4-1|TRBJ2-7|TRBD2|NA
TGCGCCAGCAGCCCAGCACCCGGGACTAGCGGGACCGACGAGCAGTACTTC
CASSPAPGTSGTDEQYF
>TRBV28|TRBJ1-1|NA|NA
TGTGCCAGCAGTCGACACCAAATCACTGAAGCTTTCTTT
CASSRHQITEAFF
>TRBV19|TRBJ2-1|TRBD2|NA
TGTGCCAGTAGTCCAAGCGGGGGGGCTCGGTATGAGCAGTTCTTC
CASSPSGGARYEQFF
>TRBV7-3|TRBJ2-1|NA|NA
TGTGCCAGCAGCCCTAGTGTTTCCCCCAATGAGCAGTTCTTC
CASSPSVSPNEQFF
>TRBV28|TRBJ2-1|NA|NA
TGTGCCAGCGGGGGGGGCCCCCACAATGAGCAGTTCTTC
CASGGGPHNEQFF
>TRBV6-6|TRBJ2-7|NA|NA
TGTGCCAGCAGCCCTGGGGCTCCGCCCTTTATCCAGTACTTC
CASSPGAPPFIQYF
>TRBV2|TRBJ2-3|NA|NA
TGTGCCTCGTGCTTGGTAGTCTTTGATACGCAGTATTTT
CASCLVVFDTQYF
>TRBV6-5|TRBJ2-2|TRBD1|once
TGTGCCAGCAGTTACTCTAGGGGGCGCACCGGGGAGCTGTTTTTT
CASSYSRGRTGELFF
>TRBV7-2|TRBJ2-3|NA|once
TGTGCCAGCAGCTTGGGCAGGTACCTTAGCACAGATACGCAGTATTTT
CASSLGRYLSTDTQYF
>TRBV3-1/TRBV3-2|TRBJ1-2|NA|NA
TGTGCCAGCAGCCAAGAGGGTGGGGGGGGATATTACTATGGCTACACCTTC
CASSQEGGGGYYYGYTF
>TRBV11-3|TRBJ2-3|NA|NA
TGTGCCAGCAGCTTAAGAACGACAGATACGCAGTATTTT
CASSLRTTDTQYF
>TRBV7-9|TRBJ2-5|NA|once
TGTGCCAGCAGCTCGGGGACTTTAAGGGCAGAGACCCAGTACTTC
CASSSGTLRAETQYF
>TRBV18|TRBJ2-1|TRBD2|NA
TGTGCCAGCTCACCACCCGGCGGGAGCTCCTACAATGAGCAGTTCTTC
CASSPPGGSSYNEQFF
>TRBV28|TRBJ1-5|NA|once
TGTGCCAGCAGTTCCACAGGTTTGAATCAGCCCCAGCATTTT
CASSSTGLNQPQHF
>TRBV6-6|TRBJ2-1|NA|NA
TGTGCCAGCGGGGTAAACTACAATGAGCAGTTCTTC
CASGVNYNEQFF
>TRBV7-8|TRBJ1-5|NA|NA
TGTGCCAGCAGCTTAAGCAGGGATTATCAGCCCCAGCATTTT
CASSLSRDYQPQHF
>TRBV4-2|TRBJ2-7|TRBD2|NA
TGTGCCAGCAGCCAAGAAGGTAGCGGGCGGGGCTACTCCTACGAGCAGTACTTC
CASSQEGSGRGYSYEQYF
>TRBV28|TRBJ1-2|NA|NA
TGTGCCAGCAGTTTGGGCAGGCCAGTGGATGGCTACACCTTC
CASSLGRPVDGYTF
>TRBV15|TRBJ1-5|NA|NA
TGTGCCACCAGCAGAGATCCCATTCAGCCCCAGCATTTT
CATSRDPIQPQHF
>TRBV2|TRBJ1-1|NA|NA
TGTGCCAGCGCGATTCTCCTGGGGACTGAAGCTTTCTTT
CASAILLGTEAFF
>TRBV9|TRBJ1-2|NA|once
TGTGCCAGCACCCGCGGGGGTAATTCGGCAAATGGCTACACCTTC
CASTRGGNSANGYTF
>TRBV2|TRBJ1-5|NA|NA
TGTGCCAGCGTAGGGACAAGTAGCAATCAGCCCCAGCATTTT
CASVGTSSNQPQHF
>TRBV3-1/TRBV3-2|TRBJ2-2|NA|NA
TGTGCCAGCAGCCAAGGTAGCGCCCAGGGCACCGGGGAGCTGTTTTTT
CASSQGSAQGTGELFF
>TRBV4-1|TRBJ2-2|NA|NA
TGCGCCAGCAGCCAAATTACCCCCCGGGGCCACACCGGGGAGCTGTTTTTT
CASSQITPRGHTGELFF
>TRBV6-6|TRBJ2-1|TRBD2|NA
TGTGCCAGCAGTTATCCCGAAACTAGCGTGTGGCAGTTCTTC
CASSYPETSVWQFF
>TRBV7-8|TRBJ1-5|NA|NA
TGTGCCAGCAGCCTCCTCGCTTGGAATCAGCCCCAGCATTTT
CASSLLAWNQPQHF
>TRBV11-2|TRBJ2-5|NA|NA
TGTGCCAGCAGCAGACCGGGCCCTAAAACGGGGACCCAGTACTTC
CASSRPGPKTGTQYF
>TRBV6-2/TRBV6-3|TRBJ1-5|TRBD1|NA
TGTGCCAGCAGTTGGACAGGGGGAATAAGCAATCAGCCCCAGCATTTT
CASSWTGGISNQPQHF
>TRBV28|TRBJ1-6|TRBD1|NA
TGTGCCAGCAGTCTGGACAGGTCCAATTCACCCCTCCACTTT
CASSLDRSNSPLHF
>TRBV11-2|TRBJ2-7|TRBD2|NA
TGTGCCAGCAGCGGGGGACTAGCGGGGGCCTACGAGCAGTACTTC
CASSGGLAGAYEQYF
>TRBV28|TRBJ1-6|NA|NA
TGTGCCAGCCTGGGGGTGAGGAATTCACCCCTCCACTTT
CASLGVRNSPLHF
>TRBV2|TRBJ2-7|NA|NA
TGTGCCAGCAGTGAAGCGGGGGGCGGTAGGCGGCACTTC
CASSEAGGGRRHF
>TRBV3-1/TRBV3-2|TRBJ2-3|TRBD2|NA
TGTGCCAGCAGCCAAAAAGGAAGCGGGAAAACAGATACGCAGTATTTT
CASSQKGSGKTDTQYF
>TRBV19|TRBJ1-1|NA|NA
TGTGCCAGTAGTATTTGGGTGGGGCCAGGGAACACTGAAGCTTTCTTT
CASSIWVGPGNTEAFF
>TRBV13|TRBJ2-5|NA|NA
TGTGCCAGCAGCTTCGTAGCGGAGACCCAGTACTTC
CASSFVAETQYF
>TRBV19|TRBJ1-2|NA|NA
TGTGCCAGTAGTAGGGGCTATGGCTACACCTTC
CASSRGYGYTF